A single sample gave rise to the 22 T cell receptor beta chains below, sequenced in a study of cytomegalovirus exposure and HLA in healthy donors. This PCR relied on a set of 60 Vbeta primers and 13 Jbeta primers. Generated by immunoSEQ multiplex PCR, the TCRdb table keeps only in-frame clones and is missing some. The repertoire holds approximately 130,000 clones, with about 61% as singletons. The sample was PBMCs. All receptors derive from a middle-aged woman in good health and CMV-seronegative.

J is TRBJ2-3 and V is TRBV5-6; 8 bases agree with TRBD1. Germline lookup yields CDR1 SGHDT and CDR2 YYEEEE. This CDR3 contains 15 residues. V gave up 4 bases and J gave up 1 base; unmatched junction bases: 5. CDR3 nucleotides: TGTGCCAGCAGCCATGGGACAGGCCGCACAGATACGCAGTATTTT. Translated, it gives CASSHGTGRTDTQYF.

This clone was detected only a few times. The chain joins TRBV11-2 to TRBJ1-1; D is unresolved. Germline V gene data show CDR1 as SGHAT and CDR2 as FQNNGV. Trimming left V 4 bases short and J 5 bases short, with 14 bases between. There are 14 residues in the CDR3. CDR3 sequence: CASSSGSPGTEAFF. The CDR3 nucleotides are TGTGCCAGCAGCTCAGGTTCTCCGGGAACTGAAGCTTTCTTT.

The chain links TRBV5-4 to TRBJ2-5; 9 nucleotides align to TRBD2. J was trimmed by 5 bases and V by 2 bases; bases with no gene match: 10. Germline V gives CDR1 SGHNT, CDR2 YYREEE (reference sequence). The CDR3 runs 16 residues. CDR3 loop: CASSFRLAGKGETQYF. CDR3 nucleotides: TGTGCCAGCAGCTTTCGCCTAGCGGGAAAGGGGGAGACCCAGTACTTC.

The rearrangement uses TRBV4-1 and TRBJ2-3; 10 positions match TRBD2. Losses at the gene ends were 0 bases for V and 5 bases for J; bases not matched to a gene: 2. Germline CDR1 reads MGHRA; CDR2 reads YSYEKL. This CDR3 is built from 15 residues. The CDR3 spells CASSQDWTSGDTQYF. CDR3 in DNA: TGCGCCAGCAGCCAAGACTGGACTAGCGGAGATACGCAGTATTTT.

A few counts support this clone. The CDR3 region is CASSPDSYGYTF. CDR3 nucleotides: TGTGCCAGCAGCCCCGACAGCTATGGCTACACCTTC. The rearrangement uses TRBV5-4 and TRBJ1-2; D might be TRBD1 (5 bases). Germline values: CDR1 SGHNT, CDR2 YYREEE (reference sequence). The CDR3 is 12 residues long. V was trimmed by 4 bases and J by 4 bases, leaving 8 bases between them.

This sequence joins TRBV25-1 and TRBJ1-2; the D is unclear. Trimming took off 1 base at V and 2 bases at J, with 8 bases between the two ends. The germline V gene encodes CDR1 MGHDK and CDR2 SYGVNS. The CDR3 length is 14 residues. For the CDR3, the DNA is TGTGCCAGCAGTGAATTAACAAAGAACTATGGCTACACCTTC. Its translation: CASSELTKNYGYTF.

The chain recombines TRBV28 with TRBJ1-6; no firm D call. This CDR3 has 13 amino acids. The germline V and J ends were trimmed by 7 bases and 7 bases, with 11 bases remaining between them. Germline lookup yields CDR1 MDHEN and CDR2 SYDVKM. In DNA, the CDR3 is TGTGCCAGCATGGGCGGGGAAAATTCACCCCTCCACTTT. Translated, it gives CASMGGENSPLHF. Full variable domain (remainder filled in from reference TRBV28 and TRBJ1-6): DVKVTQSSRYLVKRTGEKVFLECVQDMDHENMFWYRQDPGLGLRLIYFSYDVKMKEKGDIPEGYSVSREKKERFSLILESASTNQTSMYLCASMGGENSPLHFGNGTRLTVT.

This clone was picked up many times. CDR3 nucleotides: TGTGCCAGCAGTGGGAGGGGGCTGAGGACTGAAGCTTTCTTT. Protein product: CASSGRGLRTEAFF. This chain uses TRBV25-1 with TRBJ1-1, with TRBD1 matching 7 bases. V shed 4 bases, J shed 5 bases, and the junction held 7 bases outside the gene matches. Germline assignment: CDR1 MGHDK and CDR2 SYGVNS. The CDR3 totals 14 residues.

J is TRBJ2-1 and V is TRBV7-3; 8 bases map to TRBD1. Trimming took 5 bases from V and 0 from J; bases not matched to a gene: 6. CDR3 length equals 16 residues. Germline V lookup: CDR1 SGHTA, CDR2 FQGTGA. DNA of the CDR3: TGTGCCAGCAGCCCACGACAGGGGCTCTCCTACAATGAGCAGTTCTTC. Translation: CASSPRQGLSYNEQFF.

This rearrangement joins TRBV30 to TRBJ2-4, with D perhaps matching TRBD1 (5 bases). Germline loops: CDR1 GTSNPN, CDR2 SVGIG (reference sequence). V lost 3 bases, J lost 0 bases, and 15 bases lay in between. The CDR3 sequence is 16 residues long. The CDR3 DNA follows: TGTGCCTGGAGCCCACCCCGACAGCTAGCCAAAAACATTCAGTACTTC. Protein product: CAWSPPRQLAKNIQYF.

CDR3 residues: CASSLVPRQDYYEQYF. Here the CDR3 DNA reads TGTGCCAGCAGCTTAGTCCCTCGCCAGGACTACTACGAGCAGTACTTC. The chain is built from TRBV7-2 and TRBJ2-7; possibly TRBD2 for D (6 bases). The CDR3 is 16 residues long. The germline V gene has CDR1 SGHTA and CDR2 FQGNSA. Trimming shortened V by 1 base and J by 3 bases, and 16 bases separated the two germline ends. The whole variable domain, filled in from reference TRBV7-2 and TRBJ2-7, reads GAGVSQSPSNKVTEKGKDVELRCDPISGHTALYWYRQSLGQGLEFLIYFQGNSAPDKSGLPSDRFSAERTGGSVSTLTIQRTQQEDSAVYLCASSLVPRQDYYEQYFGPGTRLTVT.

This clone was counted a few times. This chain links TRBV19 with TRBJ1-3, with D possibly matching TRBD1 (6 bases). Germline V lookup: CDR1 LNHDA, CDR2 SQIVND (reference sequence). V lost 6 bases and J 0 bases, leaving 12 bases between the germline ends. The CDR3 has 15 amino acids. The CDR3 loop reads CASRDRLLSGNTIYF. CDR3 nucleotides: TGTGCCAGTAGGGACAGACTACTCTCTGGAAACACCATATATTTT.

This clone occurred a few times. The V and J genes are TRBV2 and TRBJ2-1, with D possibly matching TRBD2 (5 bases). V was cut by 1 base and J by 16 bases, with 17 bases left in between. Germline V CDR1 and CDR2: SNHLY, FYNNEI. The CDR3 spans 13 residues. The CDR3 nucleotides are TGTGCCAGCAGTGAAGATCCGGGGAAAGGTCATTTCTTC. Protein product: CASSEDPGKGHFF.

This clone has only a few counts. The rearrangement uses TRBV28 and TRBJ1-3; tentative D call: TRBD1 (5 bases). V lost 5 bases and J 0 bases, leaving 14 bases between the germline ends. This CDR3 has 16 amino acids. Germline CDR1 is MDHEN and CDR2 is SYDVKM. CDR3 nucleotide sequence: TGTGCCAGCAGTAAGGTGGGCAGGGCCTCTGGAAACACCATATATTTT. Translating it yields CASSKVGRASGNTIYF.

The J gene is TRBJ2-2, the V gene TRBV7-9; 12 bases are a match to TRBD2. The germline CDR1 and CDR2 sequences are SEHNR and FQNEAQ (reference sequence). The CDR3 has 19 residues. V shed 1 base, J shed 6 bases, and the junction held 12 bases outside the gene matches. DNA of the CDR3: TGTGCCAGCAGCTTAGGACCTGTCTCTAGCGGGGGGGCGGCCGGGGAGCTGTTTTTT. This sequence encodes CASSLGPVSSGGAAGELFF.

The chain is built from TRBV5-6 and TRBJ2-5, with 13 bases that match TRBD2. This CDR3 has 16 amino acids. Germline CDR1 and CDR2: SGHDT and YYEEEE. V gave up 3 bases and J gave up 5 bases; unmatched junction bases: 7. Here the CDR3 DNA reads TGTGCCAGCAGCTCGACTAGCGGGGGGAGACAGGAGACCCAGTACTTC. This codes for CASSSTSGGRQETQYF.

In its sample, this clone was seen a few times. The chain joins TRBV30 to TRBJ2-7, with TRBD1 identical over 7 bases. V shed 1 base and J 5 bases; nucleotides not matched to a gene: 17. Germline lookup yields CDR1 GTSNPN and CDR2 SVGIG (reference sequence). This CDR3 region has 17 residues. The CDR3 loop is CAWSAVWGGDRDDEQYF. Written as DNA, the CDR3 is TGTGCCTGGAGTGCGGTTTGGGGTGGAGACAGGGACGACGAGCAGTACTTC.

In DNA form, the CDR3 reads TGTGCCAGCAGTTTTGAGCGGGGCAGCACAGATACGCAGTATTTT. Translated: CASSFERGSTDTQYF. The chain uses TRBV28 and TRBJ2-3; 7 bases line up with TRBD2. J was trimmed by 0 bases and V by 3 bases; bases with no gene match: 3. Germline V CDR1 and CDR2: MDHEN, SYDVKM. The CDR3 length is 15 residues. The full variable domain, its missing parts supplied by reference TRBV28 and TRBJ2-3, is DVKVTQSSRYLVKRTGEKVFLECVQDMDHENMFWYRQDPGLGLRLIYFSYDVKMKEKGDIPEGYSVSREKKERFSLILESASTNQTSMYLCASSFERGSTDTQYFGPGTRLTVL.

This clone was seen only a few times. The chain combines TRBV6-1 with TRBJ1-3, with 7 positions matching TRBD1. The CDR3 length is 14 residues. V gave up 10 bases and J gave up 6 bases; unmatched junction bases: 12. CDR1 is MNHNS and CDR2 is SASEGT in the germline V gene. The CDR3 DNA follows: TGTGCCATCCATACCGGGACAGCAATAAACACCATATATTTT. Amino acids: CAIHTGTAINTIYF.

This chain joins TRBV5-4 and TRBJ2-5, with 14 bases that match TRBD2. V dropped 3 bases and J dropped 5; count of bases not matched to a gene: 9. Per germline, CDR1 SGHNT and CDR2 YYREEE (reference sequence). The CDR3 is made up of 17 amino acids. This CDR3 reads CASSSFGTSGGRETQYF. Written as DNA, the CDR3 is TGTGCCAGCAGCTCATTCGGGACTAGCGGGGGTCGGGAGACCCAGTACTTC.

This chain uses TRBV7-9 with TRBJ1-2; no reliable D call. Germline CDR1 is SEHNR and CDR2 is FQNEAQ (reference sequence). The V gene lost 6 bases and the J gene lost 8 bases, with 16 bases spanning the gap. There are 13 residues in the CDR3. The CDR3 DNA reads as TGTGCCAGCAGTCCACCAGGATCACCGGGCTACACCTTC. Translation gives CASSPPGSPGYTF.

Only one count was recorded for this clone. The chain links TRBV19 to TRBJ2-1; tentatively, D is TRBD1 (6 bases). Per the germline V gene, CDR1 is LNHDA and CDR2 is SQIVND (reference sequence). V lost 10 bases, J lost 0 bases, and 16 bases lay in between. The CDR3 consists of 15 residues. This chain's CDR3 is CATRGGDLSYNEQFF. Here the CDR3 DNA reads TGTGCCACCAGGGGCGGAGACCTCTCCTACAATGAGCAGTTCTTC. Combining the CDR3 with reference TRBV19 and TRBJ2-1 gives the whole variable domain DGGITQSPKYLFRKEGQNVTLSCEQNLNHDAMYWYRQDPGQGLRLIYYSQIVNDFQKGDIAEGYSVSREKKESFPLTVTSAQKNPTAFYLCATRGGDLSYNEQFFGPGTRLTVL.